Below are 23 T cell receptor beta chains sequenced from a single sample in a study of long-term antiretroviral therapy in people with HIV. Run at survey level, the immunoSEQ assay was version v3.0. Here immunoSEQ multiplex PCR was the method, and the copy in TCRdb shows in-frame clones only, minus some. The sample holds over 30,000 clones; about 90% are singletons and the top ten take 10% to 15%. The sample in question was unsorted PBMCs, obtained 1.1 years after starting antiretroviral therapy. Receptor source: a man between 18 and 29 years old with HIV.

The chain uses TRBV2 and TRBJ2-5, with 7 bases matching TRBD1. The germline V gene encodes CDR1 SNHLY and CDR2 FYNNEI. Trimming cost V 6 bases and J 1 base; bases outside gene matches: 2. This CDR3 region has 13 residues. CDR3 protein: CASSRGSQETQYF. CDR3 nucleotide sequence: TGTGCCAGCAGCAGGGGGAGCCAAGAGACCCAGTACTTC.

This clone was counted a single time. A much larger clone is a single base away; this may be a read error. This same CDR3 is encoded by further DNA sequences in the sample. This chain joins TRBV30 and TRBJ2-2; D possibly corresponds to TRBD1 (5 bases). The CDR3 is made up of 11 amino acids. Looked up from germline, CDR1 is GTSNPN and CDR2 is SVGIG (reference sequence). The V gene lost 4 bases and the J gene lost 7 bases, with 7 bases spanning the gap. This chain's CDR3 is CAWNQGGELFF. The CDR3 nucleotides read TGTGCCTGGAATCAGGGCGGGGAGCTGTTTTTT.

In the case of this clone: At one of its ends the junction is not consistent with the germline gene, which may arise from a read error. This CDR3 reads CASSQGGLQVF. The CDR3 DNA sequence: TGCGCCAGCAGCCAAGGAGGACTACAAGTCTTC. The J gene is TRBJ2-1, the V gene TRBV4-1; maybe TRBD2 (6 bases). This CDR3 is 11 amino acids long. Per the germline V gene, CDR1 is MGHRA and CDR2 is YSYEKL.

The chain joins TRBV29-1 to TRBJ1-2, with D unclear. V was clipped by 1 base and J by 7 bases, with 10 bases between them. Germline CDR1 reads SQVTM; CDR2 reads ANQGSEA. This CDR3 is built from 12 residues. This CDR3 reads CSVEGDRVGYTF. CDR3 coding DNA: TGCAGCGTTGAAGGTGATAGGGTTGGCTACACCTTC.

In DNA, the CDR3 is TGCGCCAGCAGCCAGGGGGACAGAAAACTGTTTTTT. It yields the protein CASSQGDRKLFF. The chain recombines TRBV4-3 with TRBJ1-4, with TRBD1 matching over 7 bases. This CDR3 is 12 amino acids long. Looked up from germline, CDR1 is LGHNA and CDR2 is YSLEER. Trimming cost V 3 bases and J 10 bases; bases outside gene matches: 2.

The gene calls are TRBV18 and TRBJ2-7, with TRBD1 matching 7 bases. V shed 3 bases, J shed 4 bases, and the junction held 9 bases outside the gene matches. Germline lookup yields CDR1 KGHSH and CDR2 LQKENI. The CDR3 runs 15 residues. This CDR3 reads CASSPPGTEHYEQYF. CDR3 DNA sequence: TGTGCCAGCTCACCCCCCGGGACAGAACATTACGAGCAGTACTTC.

The chain carries TRBV19 and TRBJ1-5, with 8 bases that match TRBD1. The CDR3 has 16 amino acids. The germline V gene encodes CDR1 LNHDA and CDR2 SQIVND (reference sequence). V shed 1 base and J 3 bases; nucleotides not matched to a gene: 5. In nucleotides, the CDR3 is TGTGCCAGTAGTATAGTGACAGGGGCCTACAATCAGCCCCAGCATTTT. This sequence encodes CASSIVTGAYNQPQHF.

This clone was picked up a small number of times. The rearrangement links TRBV27 to TRBJ2-7, with 8 bases aligning to TRBD1. This CDR3 contains 16 residues. Germline trimming cut 2 bases from V and 3 bases from J; bases unmatched to any gene: 9. The V gene's germline CDR1 is MNHEY and CDR2 SMNVEV (reference sequence). The CDR3 DNA follows: TGTGCCAGCAGTTTAGAGGCGACAGGGGTTTACTACGAGCAGTACTTC. Translation: CASSLEATGVYYEQYF.

J is TRBJ2-1 and V is TRBV6-6; D remains unclear. The CDR3 has 15 residues. Trimming left V 5 bases short and J 1 base short, with 12 bases between. Per germline, CDR1 MNHNY and CDR2 SVGAGI (reference sequence). The CDR3: CASSDLEPSYNEQFF. The CDR3 DNA reads as TGTGCCAGCAGTGACCTTGAGCCATCCTACAATGAGCAGTTCTTC.

This chain joins TRBV28 and TRBJ1-3; 9 positions match TRBD1. Germline V lookup: CDR1 MDHEN, CDR2 SYDVKM. The CDR3 is 15 amino acids. Losses at the gene ends were 8 bases for V and 2 bases for J; bases not matched to a gene: 7. As DNA, the CDR3 is TGTGCCAGCGGGGAAGACAGGGGGACTGGAAACACCATATATTTT. As protein: CASGEDRGTGNTIYF.

This chain links TRBV28 with TRBJ1-5; 8 bases are a match to TRBD1. The CDR3 is 16 amino acids. Germline V CDR1 and CDR2: MDHEN, SYDVKM. The J segment lost 3 bases and the V segment lost 1 base, leaving 5 bases of the junction unmatched. The CDR3 loop reads CASSLSQGAFNQPQHF. The CDR3 DNA reads TGTGCCAGCAGTTTATCCCAGGGGGCATTCAATCAGCCCCAGCATTTT.

V usage is TRBV4-1 and J usage is TRBJ1-2; TRBD1 matches at 7 bases. The germline CDR1 and CDR2 sequences are MGHRA and YSYEKL. V trimming: 2 bases; J trimming: 7 bases; junction bases outside the gene matches: 16. CDR3 length equals 17 residues. The CDR3 DNA reads as TGCGCCAGCAGCCAAATACCCGGGAGGCAGGGGGGCTTTGGCTACACCTTC. Translating it yields CASSQIPGRQGGFGYTF.

The chain employs TRBV7-2 and TRBJ1-2; 8 bases align to TRBD1. With 4 bases clipped from V and 7 bases from J, the junction kept 8 bases outside the gene matches. The CDR3 extends over 14 amino acids. Per the germline V gene, CDR1 is SGHTA and CDR2 is FQGNSA. The CDR3 protein is CASSSLQGASGYTF. The CDR3 region has the DNA TGTGCCAGCAGCTCGCTTCAGGGGGCATCTGGCTACACCTTC.

The chain joins TRBV5-5 to TRBJ1-1; maybe TRBD1 (6 bases). Germline V gene data show CDR1 as SGHKS and CDR2 as YYEKEE (reference sequence). CDR3 length equals 17 residues. V shed 3 bases and J shed 4 bases, with 22 bases lying between them. CDR3 protein: CASSSPDSPPMSTEAFF. The CDR3 region has the DNA TGTGCCAGCAGCTCTCCGGACAGTCCGCCAATGAGCACTGAAGCTTTCTTT.

V usage is TRBV7-9 and J usage is TRBJ2-1; TRBD1 is a possible D gene (7 bases). Trimming left V 2 bases short and J 10 bases short, with 15 bases between. Germline values: CDR1 SEHNR, CDR2 FQNEAQ (reference sequence). This CDR3 comprises 14 residues. The CDR3 is CASSLLDREVEQFF. The DNA of the CDR3 is TGTGCCAGCAGCTTACTAGACAGGGAGGTGGAGCAGTTCTTC.

V is TRBV5-1 and J is TRBJ2-1; D call uncertain. The germline V and J ends were trimmed by 0 bases and 0 bases, with 16 bases remaining between them. The CDR3 length is 18 residues. Germline CDR1 SGHRS, CDR2 YFSETQ. The CDR3 here is CASSLATRRAPSYNEQFF. Written as DNA, the CDR3 is TGCGCCAGCAGCTTGGCCACTCGAAGGGCCCCCTCCTACAATGAGCAGTTCTTC. Supplemented by reference TRBV5-1 and TRBJ2-1, the full variable domain reads KAGVTQTPRYLIKTRGQQVTLSCSPISGHRSVSWYQQTPGQGLQFLFEYFSETQRNKGNFPGRFSGRQFSNSRSEMNVSTLELGDSALYLCASSLATRRAPSYNEQFFGPGTRLTVL.

This chain joins TRBV5-4 and TRBJ2-5, with TRBD2 matching 12 bases. The CDR3 totals 16 residues. Losses at the gene ends were 3 bases for V and 1 base for J; bases not matched to a gene: 4. Germline lookup yields CDR1 SGHNT and CDR2 YYREEE (reference sequence). The CDR3 spells CASSSATSGSQETQYF. For the CDR3, the DNA is TGTGCCAGCAGCTCGGCGACTAGCGGGAGCCAAGAGACCCAGTACTTC.

The V gene is TRBV12-5, the J gene TRBJ1-5; 7 nucleotides align to TRBD1. The CDR3 totals 15 residues. Trimming removed 5 bases from V and 1 base from J; junction bases left unmatched: 5. Per germline, CDR1 LGHNT and CDR2 FRNRAP. The DNA for the CDR3 is TGTGCTAGTGGTAACCCGACAGGGAGCAATCAGCCCCAGCATTTT. This translates into CASGNPTGSNQPQHF.

V and J are TRBV6-1 and TRBJ2-7, with D maybe TRBD2 (5 bases). The CDR3 length is 12 residues. Trimming cost V 7 bases and J 3 bases, with 10 bases left between them. Germline CDR1 is MNHNS and CDR2 is SASEGT. CDR3 in DNA: TGTGCCAGCAAACTGGGGAGCTACGAGCAGTACTTC. Amino acid sequence: CASKLGSYEQYF.

V gene TRBV30 combines with J gene TRBJ1-2, with unresolved D. Per germline, CDR1 GTSNPN and CDR2 SVGIG (reference sequence). This CDR3 contains 13 residues. V dropped 2 bases and J dropped 6 bases, with 13 bases sitting between them. The CDR3 DNA is TGTGCCTGGAGTCCCTCTCGGACGGATGGCTACACCTTC. It is translated as CAWSPSRTDGYTF.

The chain joins TRBV5-4 to TRBJ2-3, with 10 bases aligning to TRBD2. The CDR3 runs to 16 residues. In germline, CDR1 is SGHNT, CDR2 YYREEE (reference sequence). Trimming at V came to 4 bases and at J to 4 bases, leaving 9 bases not matched to a gene. DNA of the CDR3: TGTGCCAGCAGCGGGAGCGGGCTAGCGGGAGCAGATACGCAGTATTTT. This sequence encodes CASSGSGLAGADTQYF.

This rearrangement joins TRBV6-6 to TRBJ1-1; no reliable D call. The V end lost 2 bases, the J end lost 1 base, and 5 bases lay between the germline ends. Per the germline V gene, CDR1 is MNHNY and CDR2 is SVGAGI (reference sequence). This CDR3 has 13 amino acids. CDR3: CASSYGGNTEAFF. The CDR3 DNA follows: TGTGCCAGCAGTTACGGAGGGAACACTGAAGCTTTCTTT.

V gene TRBV4-3 combines with J gene TRBJ2-3; a possible D gene is TRBD2 (5 bases). The V and J ends lost 4 bases and 6 bases respectively, with 11 bases between them. Germline CDR1 and CDR2: LGHNA and YSLEER. The CDR3 contains 13 residues. The CDR3 spells CASSPLTGDTQYF. CDR3 DNA: TGCGCCAGCAGCCCGTTAACGGGGGATACGCAGTATTTT.